This is a list of T cell receptor beta chains from one sample in a study of T cells after posttransplantation cyclophosphamide. Measured with immunoSEQ multiplex PCR; TCRdb has only the in-frame clones, and not every one. The specimen has about 37,000 clones, none found just once. The sequenced sample was PBMCs. The receptors were gathered from a man in his thirties or forties in good health and a related stem cell transplant donor. CDR3s include the opening cysteine and the closing phenylalanine or tryptophan. A D gene is named only where the DNA matches it firmly. Clone size reads once, few, many, or a class if the clone is expanded.

J,D,size,V,DNA,CDR3
TRBJ1-1,-,many,TRBV4-2,TGTGCCAGCAGCCATCTGGACAGACCAAACACTGAAGCTTTCTTT,CASSHLDRPNTEAFF
TRBJ2-1,TRBD1,medium-sized,TRBV6-4,TGTGCCAGCAGTGACGACACAGGGGGCAATGAGCAGTTCTTC,CASSDDTGGNEQFF
TRBJ1-2,-,many,TRBV12-3/TRBV12-4,TGTGCCAGCAGTTTGGGCTCCGCCTATGGCTACACCTTC,CASSLGSAYGYTF
TRBJ2-5,TRBD2,few,TRBV6-5,TGTGCCAGCGGATCCGGGGGGGGGCTGGAGACCCAGTACTTC,CASGSGGGLETQYF
TRBJ2-2,-,many,TRBV6-1,TGTGCCAGCAGTGAATTACAAACCACCGGGGAGCTGTTTTTT,CASSELQTTGELFF
TRBJ2-3,TRBD2,many,TRBV6-4,TGTGCCAGCAGGGGCGGGGGGGCCACAGATACGCAGTATTTT,CASRGGGATDTQYF
TRBJ1-5,-,many,TRBV13,TGTGCCAGCAGCTCTTCAGGATTCAATCAGCCCCAGCATTTT,CASSSSGFNQPQHF
TRBJ2-2,TRBD1,many,TRBV7-2,TGTGCCAGCAGCCCCCGGGGACAGGGCCTATTCACCGGGGAGCTGTTTTTT,CASSPRGQGLFTGELFF
TRBJ2-2,TRBD2,many,TRBV5-1,TGCGCCAGCAGCTTGGGTATCGGGGGGGCGCGGACCGGGGAGCTGTTTTTT,CASSLGIGGARTGELFF
TRBJ2-2,-,many,TRBV6-6,TGTGCCAGCAGTCAACAGGGTCGTACCGGGGAGCTGTTTTTT,CASSQQGRTGELFF
TRBJ2-1,TRBD1,many,TRBV9,TGTGCCAGCAGCGTAGGGGACAGGGGGTTGAATGAGCAGTTCTTC,CASSVGDRGLNEQFF
TRBJ2-5,-,many,TRBV7-3,TGTGCCAGCAGCTTAACTCCCGCTAAGACCCAGTACTTC,CASSLTPAKTQYF
TRBJ1-4,-,many,TRBV18,TGTGCCAGCTCACCGAGGGGTGTAACTAATGAAAAACTGTTTTTT,CASSPRGVTNEKLFF
TRBJ1-3,-,many,TRBV4-2,TGTGCCAGCAGCCAAGTCGACAGGAAAACTGGAAACACCATATATTTT,CASSQVDRKTGNTIYF
TRBJ2-7,-,many,TRBV7-2,TGTGCCAGCAGCCCAGGAGGACTACGGTACGAGCAGTACTTC,CASSPGGLRYEQYF